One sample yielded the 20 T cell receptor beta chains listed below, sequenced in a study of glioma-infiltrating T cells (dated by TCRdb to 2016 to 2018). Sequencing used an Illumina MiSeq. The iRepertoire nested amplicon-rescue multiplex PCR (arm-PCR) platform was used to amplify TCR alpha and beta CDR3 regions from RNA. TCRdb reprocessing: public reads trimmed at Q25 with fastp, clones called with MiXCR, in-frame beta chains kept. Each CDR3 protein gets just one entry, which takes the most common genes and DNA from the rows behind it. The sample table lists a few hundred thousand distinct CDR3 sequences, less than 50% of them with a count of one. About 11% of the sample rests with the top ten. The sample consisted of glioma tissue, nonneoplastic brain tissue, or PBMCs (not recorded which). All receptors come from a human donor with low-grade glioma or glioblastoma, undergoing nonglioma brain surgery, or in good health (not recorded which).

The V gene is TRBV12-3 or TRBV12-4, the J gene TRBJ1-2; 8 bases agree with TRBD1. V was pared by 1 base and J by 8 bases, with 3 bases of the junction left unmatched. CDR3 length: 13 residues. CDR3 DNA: TGTGCCAGCAGTTTAGACAGGGGGTTCGGCTACACCTTC. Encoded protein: CASSLDRGFGYTF.

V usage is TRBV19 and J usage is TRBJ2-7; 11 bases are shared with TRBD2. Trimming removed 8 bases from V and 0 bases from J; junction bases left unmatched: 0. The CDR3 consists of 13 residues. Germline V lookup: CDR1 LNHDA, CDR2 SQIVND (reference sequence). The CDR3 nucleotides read TGTGCCAGTGGGACTAGCGGCTCCTACGAGCAGTACTTC. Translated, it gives CASGTSGSYEQYF.

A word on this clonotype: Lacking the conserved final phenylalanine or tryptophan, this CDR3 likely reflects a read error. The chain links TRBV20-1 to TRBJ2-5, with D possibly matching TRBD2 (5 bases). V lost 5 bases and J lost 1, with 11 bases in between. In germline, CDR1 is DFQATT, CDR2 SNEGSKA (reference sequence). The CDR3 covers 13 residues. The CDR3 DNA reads TGCAGTGCTGCCAGGACTGCCCAAGAGACCCAGTACCTC. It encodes CSAARTAQETQYL.

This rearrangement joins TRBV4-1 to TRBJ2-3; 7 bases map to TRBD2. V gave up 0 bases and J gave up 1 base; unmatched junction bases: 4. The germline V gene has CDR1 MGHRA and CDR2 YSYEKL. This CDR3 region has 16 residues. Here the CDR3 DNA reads TGCGCCAGCAGCCAAGAAGGGGCGGGAGGCACAGATACGCAGTATTTT. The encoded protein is CASSQEGAGGTDTQYF.

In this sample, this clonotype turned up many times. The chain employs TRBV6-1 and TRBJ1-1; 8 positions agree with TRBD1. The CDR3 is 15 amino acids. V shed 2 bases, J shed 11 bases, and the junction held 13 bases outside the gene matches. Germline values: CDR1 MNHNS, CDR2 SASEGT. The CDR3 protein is CASSEPGQGLPRAFF. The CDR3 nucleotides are TGTGCCAGCAGTGAACCCGGACAGGGTTTACCGAGGGCTTTCTTT.

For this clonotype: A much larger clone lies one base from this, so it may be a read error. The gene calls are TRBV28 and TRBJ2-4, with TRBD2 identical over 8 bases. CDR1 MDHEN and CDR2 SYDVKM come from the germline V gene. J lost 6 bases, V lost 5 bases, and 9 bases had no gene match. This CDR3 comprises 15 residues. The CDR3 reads CASSPPRGGGNIQYF. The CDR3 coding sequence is TGTGCCAGCAGTCCACCCCGGGGGGGAGGAAACATTCAGTACTTC.

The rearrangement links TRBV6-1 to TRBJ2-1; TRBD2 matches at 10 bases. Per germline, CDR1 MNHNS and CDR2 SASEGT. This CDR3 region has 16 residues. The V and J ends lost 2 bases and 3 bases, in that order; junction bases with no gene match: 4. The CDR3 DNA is TGTGCCAGCAGTGAACTAGCGGGAGTTAGCTACAATGAGCAGTTCTTC. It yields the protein CASSELAGVSYNEQFF.

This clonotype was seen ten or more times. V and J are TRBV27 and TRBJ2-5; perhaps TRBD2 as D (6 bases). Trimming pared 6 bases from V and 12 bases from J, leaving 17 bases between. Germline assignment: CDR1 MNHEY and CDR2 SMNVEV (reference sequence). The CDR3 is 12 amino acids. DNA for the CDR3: TGTGCCAGCAGCCTGTCTGGGACTGAAAAGTACTTC. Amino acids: CASSLSGTEKYF.

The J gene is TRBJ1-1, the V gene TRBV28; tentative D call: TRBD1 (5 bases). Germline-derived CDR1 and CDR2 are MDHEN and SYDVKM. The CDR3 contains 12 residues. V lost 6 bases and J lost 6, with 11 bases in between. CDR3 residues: CASRPTGAEAFF. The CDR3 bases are TGTGCCAGCAGGCCGACGGGGGCTGAAGCTTTCTTT.

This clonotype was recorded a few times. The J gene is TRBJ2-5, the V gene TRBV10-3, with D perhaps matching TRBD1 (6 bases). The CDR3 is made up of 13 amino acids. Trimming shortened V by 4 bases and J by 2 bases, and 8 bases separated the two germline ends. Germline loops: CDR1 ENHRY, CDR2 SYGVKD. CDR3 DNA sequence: TGTGCCATCAGTGCGAGGGGGCAAGAGACCCAGTACTTC. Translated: CAISARGQETQYF.

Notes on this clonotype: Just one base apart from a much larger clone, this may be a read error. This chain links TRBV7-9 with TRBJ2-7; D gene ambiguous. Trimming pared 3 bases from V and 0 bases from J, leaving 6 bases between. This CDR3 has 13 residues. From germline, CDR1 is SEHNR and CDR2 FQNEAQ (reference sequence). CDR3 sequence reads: CASSFDNSYEQYF. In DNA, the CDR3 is TGTGCCAGCAGCTTTGACAACTCCTACGAGCAGTACTTC.

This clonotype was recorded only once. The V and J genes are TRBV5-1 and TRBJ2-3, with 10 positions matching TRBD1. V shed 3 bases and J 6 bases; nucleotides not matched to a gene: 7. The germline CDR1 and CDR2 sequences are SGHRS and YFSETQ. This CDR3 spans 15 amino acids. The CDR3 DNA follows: TGCGCCAGCAGCTCCTCCGGGACAGGGGCGGATACGCAGTATTTT. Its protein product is CASSSSGTGADTQYF.

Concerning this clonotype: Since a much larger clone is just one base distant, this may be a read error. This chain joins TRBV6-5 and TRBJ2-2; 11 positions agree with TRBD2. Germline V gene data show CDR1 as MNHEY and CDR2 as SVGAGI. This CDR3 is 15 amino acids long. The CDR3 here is CASSPLAGESGELLF. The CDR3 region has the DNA TGTGCCAGCAGTCCACTAGCGGGAGAGTCGGGGGAGCTGCTTTTT.

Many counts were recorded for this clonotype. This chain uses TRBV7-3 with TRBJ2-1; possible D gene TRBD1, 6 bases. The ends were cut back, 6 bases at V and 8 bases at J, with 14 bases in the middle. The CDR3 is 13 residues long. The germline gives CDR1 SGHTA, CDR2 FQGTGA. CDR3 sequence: CASSRGQSDEQFF. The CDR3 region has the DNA TGTGCCAGCAGTCGTGGACAGTCAGATGAGCAGTTCTTC.

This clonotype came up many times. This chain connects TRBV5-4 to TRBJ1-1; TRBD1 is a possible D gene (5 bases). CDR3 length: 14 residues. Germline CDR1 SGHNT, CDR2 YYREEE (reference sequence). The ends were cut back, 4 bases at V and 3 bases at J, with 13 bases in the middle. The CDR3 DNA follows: TGTGCCAGCAGCATCAGGGTTGGGGACACTGAAGCTTTCTTT. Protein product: CASSIRVGDTEAFF. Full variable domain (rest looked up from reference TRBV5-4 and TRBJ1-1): ETGVTQSPTHLIKTRGQQVTLRCSSQSGHNTVSWYQQALGQGPQFIFQYYREEENGRGNFPPRFSGLQFPNYSSELNVNALELDDSALYLCASSIRVGDTEAFFGQGTRLTVV.

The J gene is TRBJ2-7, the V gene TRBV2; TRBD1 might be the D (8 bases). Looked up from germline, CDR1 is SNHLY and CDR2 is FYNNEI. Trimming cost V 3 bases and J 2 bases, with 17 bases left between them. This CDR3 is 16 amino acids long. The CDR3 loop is CASSDPGQGGPYEQYF. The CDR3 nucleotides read TGTGCCAGCAGTGACCCCGGACAGGGAGGGCCCTACGAGCAGTACTTC.

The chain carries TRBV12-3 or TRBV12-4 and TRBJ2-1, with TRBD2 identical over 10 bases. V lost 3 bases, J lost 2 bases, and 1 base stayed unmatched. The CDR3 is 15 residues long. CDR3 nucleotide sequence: TGTGCCAGCAGTTTGGGACTAGCGACCTACAATGAGCAGTTCTTC. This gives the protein CASSLGLATYNEQFF.

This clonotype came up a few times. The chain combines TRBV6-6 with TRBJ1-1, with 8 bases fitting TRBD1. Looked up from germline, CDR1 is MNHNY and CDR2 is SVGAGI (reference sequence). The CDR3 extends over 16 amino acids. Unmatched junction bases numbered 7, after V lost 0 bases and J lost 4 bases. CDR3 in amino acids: CASSYSMGQGATEAFF. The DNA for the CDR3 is TGTGCCAGCAGTTACTCGATGGGGCAGGGGGCCACTGAAGCTTTCTTT.

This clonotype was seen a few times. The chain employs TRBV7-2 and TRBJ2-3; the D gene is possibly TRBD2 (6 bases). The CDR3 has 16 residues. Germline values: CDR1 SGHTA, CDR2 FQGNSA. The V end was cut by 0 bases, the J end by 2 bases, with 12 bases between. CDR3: CASSLAGGLYTDTQYF. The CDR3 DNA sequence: TGTGCCAGCAGCTTAGCGGGGGGACTTTACACAGATACGCAGTATTTT.

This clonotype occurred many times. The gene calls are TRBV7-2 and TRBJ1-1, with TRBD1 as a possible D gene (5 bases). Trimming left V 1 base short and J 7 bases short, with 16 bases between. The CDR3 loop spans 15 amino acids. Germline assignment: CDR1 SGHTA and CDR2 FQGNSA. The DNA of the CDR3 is TGTGCCAGCAGCTTAGACAATAGGGGTTCCATTGAAGCTTTCTTT. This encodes CASSLDNRGSIEAFF.